This TCR beta chain was recorded in a study of T cells after yellow fever vaccination. Germline V gene lookup returns CDR1 SEHNR and CDR2 FQNEAQ (reference sequence). V gave up 5 bases and J gave up 2 bases; unmatched junction bases: 9. The CDR3 loop spans 16 amino acids. A few counts support this clonotype. TCRdb reprocessed the 5' RACE reads with MiXCR, giving one entry per CDR3 protein. The sample gives some 120,000 distinct CDR3 sequences, around 9.8% of which show up once; approximately 39% is in the top ten. The rearrangement joins TRBV7-9 to TRBJ2-7; 10 bases fit TRBD1. The receptor was isolated from a man aged 18 to 30 who received the YFV17D yellow fever vaccine. Sample: CD8+ T cells sorted from PBMCs, taken on the day of the yellow fever booster vaccination. This CDR3 is CASSAPGTGDPYEQYF. The CDR3 DNA reads as TGTGCCAGCAGCGCCCCCGGGACAGGGGATCCCTACGAGCAGTACTTC.